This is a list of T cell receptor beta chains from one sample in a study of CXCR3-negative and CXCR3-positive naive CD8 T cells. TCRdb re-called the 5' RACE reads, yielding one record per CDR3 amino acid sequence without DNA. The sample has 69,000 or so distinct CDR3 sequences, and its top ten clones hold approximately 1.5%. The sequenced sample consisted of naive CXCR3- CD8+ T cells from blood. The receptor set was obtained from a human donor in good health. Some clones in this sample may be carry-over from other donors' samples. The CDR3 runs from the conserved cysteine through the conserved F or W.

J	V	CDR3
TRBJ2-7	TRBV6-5	CASRRPPAYEQYF
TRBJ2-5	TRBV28	CASISGRETQYF
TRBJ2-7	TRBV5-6	CASSFLTNEQYF
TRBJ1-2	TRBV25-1	CASSTNSYTGGYTF
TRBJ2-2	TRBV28	CASSLTPPGGTNTGELFF
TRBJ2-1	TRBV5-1	CASQMSGGHNEQFF
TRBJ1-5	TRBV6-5	CASKVTENQPQHF
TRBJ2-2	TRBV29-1	CSVEDTGWAGPGTGELFF
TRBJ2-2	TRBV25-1	CACVGASTGELFF
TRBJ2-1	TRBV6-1	CASSERSSGYNEQFF
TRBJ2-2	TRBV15	CATSRGSGVFGELFF
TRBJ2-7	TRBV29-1	CSVLAANGYEQYF
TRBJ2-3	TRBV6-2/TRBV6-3	CASSYVAGADTQYF
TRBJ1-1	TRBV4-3	CASSHDPMDSLNTEAFF
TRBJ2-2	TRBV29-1	CSVALWGLAGGRTGDLFF
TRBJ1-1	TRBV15	CATSRRTQENTEAFF
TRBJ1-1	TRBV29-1	CSAKGGGNTEAFF
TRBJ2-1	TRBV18	CASSPRGLANEQFF
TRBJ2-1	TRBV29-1	CSVGGGQVSYNEQFF
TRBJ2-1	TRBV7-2	CASSLALGMENEQFF
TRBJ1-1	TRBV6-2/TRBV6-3	CASSPELGFSNTEAFF
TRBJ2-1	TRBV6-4	CASSPSRREGYNEQFF
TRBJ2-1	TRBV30	CAWSVSGYEQFF
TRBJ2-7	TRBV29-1	CSVEELGEQYF
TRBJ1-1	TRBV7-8	CASRGTGSEAFF
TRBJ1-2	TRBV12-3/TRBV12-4	CASSLAPQVGYGYTF
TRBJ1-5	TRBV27	CASSPKYSNQPQHF
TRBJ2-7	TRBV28	CASSLIGGGIEQYF
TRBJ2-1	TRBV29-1	CSVGDRANEQFF
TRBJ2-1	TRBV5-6	CASSFRTSGTYNEQFF
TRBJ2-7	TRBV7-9	CASSSRQGSYEQYF
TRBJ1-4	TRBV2	CASNQGGYEKLFF
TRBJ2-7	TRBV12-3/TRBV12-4	CASSTSGTTYEQYF
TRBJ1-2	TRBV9	CASSPGQGTLEGYTF
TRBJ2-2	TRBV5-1	CASSLEDRTGELFF
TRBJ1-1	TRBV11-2	CASSPGTDRWTEAFF
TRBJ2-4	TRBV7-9	CASSSGRVDIQYF